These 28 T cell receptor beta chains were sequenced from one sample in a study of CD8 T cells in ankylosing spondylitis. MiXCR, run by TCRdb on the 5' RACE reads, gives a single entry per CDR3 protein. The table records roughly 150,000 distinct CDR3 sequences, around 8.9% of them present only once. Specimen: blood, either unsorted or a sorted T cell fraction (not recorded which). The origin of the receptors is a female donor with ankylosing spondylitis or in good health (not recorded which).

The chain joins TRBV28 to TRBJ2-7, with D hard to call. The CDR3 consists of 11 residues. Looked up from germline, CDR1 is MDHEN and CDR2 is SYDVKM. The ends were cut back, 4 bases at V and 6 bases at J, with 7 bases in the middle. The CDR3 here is CASSSVGEQYF. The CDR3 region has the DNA TGTGCCAGCAGTTCCGTGGGCGAGCAGTACTTC.

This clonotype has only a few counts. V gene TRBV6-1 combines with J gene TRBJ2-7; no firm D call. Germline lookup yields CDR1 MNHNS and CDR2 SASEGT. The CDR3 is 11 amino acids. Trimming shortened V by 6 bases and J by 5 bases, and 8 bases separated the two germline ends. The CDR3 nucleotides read TGTGCCAGCAGGTCGAAGAACGAGCAGTACTTC. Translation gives CASRSKNEQYF.

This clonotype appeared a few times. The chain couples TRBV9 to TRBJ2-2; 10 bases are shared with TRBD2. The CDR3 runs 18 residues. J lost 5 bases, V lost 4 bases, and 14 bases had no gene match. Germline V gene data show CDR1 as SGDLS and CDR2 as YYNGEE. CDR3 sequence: CASSSIGASGSKTGELFF. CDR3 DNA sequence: TGTGCCAGCAGCTCGATTGGGGCTAGCGGGAGTAAGACCGGGGAGCTGTTTTTT.

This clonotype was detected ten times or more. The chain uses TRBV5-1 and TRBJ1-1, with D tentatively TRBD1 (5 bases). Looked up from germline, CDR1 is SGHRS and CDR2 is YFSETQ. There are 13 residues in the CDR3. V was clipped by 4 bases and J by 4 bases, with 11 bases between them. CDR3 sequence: CASSLPGSTEAFF. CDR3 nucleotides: TGCGCCAGCAGCCTCCCAGGGAGCACTGAAGCTTTCTTT.

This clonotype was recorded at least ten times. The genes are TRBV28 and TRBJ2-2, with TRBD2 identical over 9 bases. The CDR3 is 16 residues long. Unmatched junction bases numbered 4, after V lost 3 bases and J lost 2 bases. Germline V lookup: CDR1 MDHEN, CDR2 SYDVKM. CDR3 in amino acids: CASSFGLAGNTGELFF. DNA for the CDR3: TGTGCCAGCAGTTTTGGGCTAGCGGGAAACACCGGGGAGCTGTTTTTT.

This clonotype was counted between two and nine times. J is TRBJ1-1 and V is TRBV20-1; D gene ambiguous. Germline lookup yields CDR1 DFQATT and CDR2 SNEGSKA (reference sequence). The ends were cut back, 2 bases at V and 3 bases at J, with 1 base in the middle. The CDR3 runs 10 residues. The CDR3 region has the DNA TGCAGTGCTAGATACACTGAAGCTTTCTTT. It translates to CSARYTEAFF.

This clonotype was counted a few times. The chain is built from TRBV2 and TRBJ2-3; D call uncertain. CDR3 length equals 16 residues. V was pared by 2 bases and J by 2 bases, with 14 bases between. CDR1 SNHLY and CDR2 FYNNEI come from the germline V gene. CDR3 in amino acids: CASSELVGSTTDTQYF. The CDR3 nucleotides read TGTGCCAGCAGTGAACTCGTGGGCAGCACCACAGATACGCAGTATTTT.

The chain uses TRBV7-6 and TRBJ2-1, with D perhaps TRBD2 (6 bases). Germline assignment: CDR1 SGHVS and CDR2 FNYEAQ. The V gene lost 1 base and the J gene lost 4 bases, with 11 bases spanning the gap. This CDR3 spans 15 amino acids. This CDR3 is CASSLEPEGYNEQFF. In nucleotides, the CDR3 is TGTGCCAGCAGCTTAGAACCGGAGGGGTACAATGAGCAGTTCTTC.

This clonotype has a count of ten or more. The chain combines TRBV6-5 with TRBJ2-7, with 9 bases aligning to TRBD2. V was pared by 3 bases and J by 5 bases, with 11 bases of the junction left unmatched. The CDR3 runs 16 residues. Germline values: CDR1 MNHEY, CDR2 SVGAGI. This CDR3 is CASSYAQVAGAHEQYF. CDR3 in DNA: TGTGCCAGCAGTTATGCCCAGGTAGCGGGGGCACACGAGCAGTACTTC.

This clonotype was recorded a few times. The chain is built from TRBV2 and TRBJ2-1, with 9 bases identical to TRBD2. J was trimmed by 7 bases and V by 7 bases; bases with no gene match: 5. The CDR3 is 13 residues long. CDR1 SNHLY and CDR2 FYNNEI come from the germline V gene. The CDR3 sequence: CASTGTSWNEQFF. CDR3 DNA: TGTGCCAGCACCGGGACTAGCTGGAATGAGCAGTTCTTC. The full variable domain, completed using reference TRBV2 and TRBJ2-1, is EPEVTQTPSHQVTQMGQEVILRCVPISNHLYFYWYRQILGQKVEFLVSFYNNEISEKSEIFDDQFSVERPDGSNFTLKIRSTKLEDSAMYFCASTGTSWNEQFFGPGTRLTVL.

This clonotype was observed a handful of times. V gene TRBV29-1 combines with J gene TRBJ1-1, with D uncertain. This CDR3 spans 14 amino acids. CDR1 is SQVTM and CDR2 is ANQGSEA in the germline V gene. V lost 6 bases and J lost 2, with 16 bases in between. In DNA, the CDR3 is TGCAGCGTCCTAGGAGGACGGGGTAACACTGAAGCTTTCTTT. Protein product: CSVLGGRGNTEAFF.

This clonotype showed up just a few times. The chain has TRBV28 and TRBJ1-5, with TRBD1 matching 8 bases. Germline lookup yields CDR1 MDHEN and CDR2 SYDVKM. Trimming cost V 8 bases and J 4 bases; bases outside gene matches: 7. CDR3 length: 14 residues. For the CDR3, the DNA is TGTGCCAGCGGAAGTGGACAGGGTAATCAGCCCCAGCATTTT. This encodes CASGSGQGNQPQHF. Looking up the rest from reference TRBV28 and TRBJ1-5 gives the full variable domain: DVKVTQSSRYLVKRTGEKVFLECVQDMDHENMFWYRQDPGLGLRLIYFSYDVKMKEKGDIPEGYSVSREKKERFSLILESASTNQTSMYLCASGSGQGNQPQHFGDGTRLSIL.

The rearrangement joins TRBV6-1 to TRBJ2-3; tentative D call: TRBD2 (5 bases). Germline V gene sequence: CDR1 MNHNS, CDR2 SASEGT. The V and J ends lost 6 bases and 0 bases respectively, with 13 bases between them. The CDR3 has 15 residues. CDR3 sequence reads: CASSPDYPSTDTQYF. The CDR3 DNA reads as TGTGCCAGCAGCCCCGACTACCCGAGCACAGATACGCAGTATTTT.

Here the CDR3 DNA reads TGTGCCAGCAGCCCCGGACACGGGGCCTACGAGCAGTACTTC. Encoded protein: CASSPGHGAYEQYF. The chain carries TRBV5-6 and TRBJ2-7; D tentatively fits TRBD1 or TRBD2 (5 bases each). Trimming pared 4 bases from V and 2 bases from J, leaving 13 bases between. The germline gives CDR1 SGHDT, CDR2 YYEEEE. This CDR3 comprises 14 residues.

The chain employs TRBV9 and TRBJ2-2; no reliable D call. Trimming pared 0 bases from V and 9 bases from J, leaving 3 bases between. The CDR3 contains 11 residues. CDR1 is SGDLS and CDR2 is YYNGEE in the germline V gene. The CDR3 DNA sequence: TGTGCCAGCAGCGTAGACCGGGAGCTGTTTTTT. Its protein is CASSVDRELFF.

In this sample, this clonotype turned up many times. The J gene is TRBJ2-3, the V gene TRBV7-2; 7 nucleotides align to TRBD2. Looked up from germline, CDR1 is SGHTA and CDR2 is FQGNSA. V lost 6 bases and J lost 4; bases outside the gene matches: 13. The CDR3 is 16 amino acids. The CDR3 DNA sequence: TGTGCCAGCAGGACCACTAGCGAAGCCTTTGCAGATACGCAGTATTTT. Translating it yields CASRTTSEAFADTQYF.

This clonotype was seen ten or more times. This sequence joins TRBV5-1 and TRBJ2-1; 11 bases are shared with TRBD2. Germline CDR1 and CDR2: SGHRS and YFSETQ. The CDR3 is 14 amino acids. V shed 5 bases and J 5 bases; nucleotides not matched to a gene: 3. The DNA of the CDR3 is TGCGCCAGCAGACTAGCGGGAGAAAACAATGAGCAGTTCTTC. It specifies CASRLAGENNEQFF.

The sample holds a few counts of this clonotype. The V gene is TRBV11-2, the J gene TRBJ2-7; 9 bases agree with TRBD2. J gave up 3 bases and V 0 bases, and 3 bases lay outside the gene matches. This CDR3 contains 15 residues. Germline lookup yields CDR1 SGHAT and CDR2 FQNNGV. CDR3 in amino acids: CASSLDLAGRYEQYF. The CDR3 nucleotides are TGTGCCAGCAGCTTAGATCTAGCGGGACGCTACGAGCAGTACTTC.

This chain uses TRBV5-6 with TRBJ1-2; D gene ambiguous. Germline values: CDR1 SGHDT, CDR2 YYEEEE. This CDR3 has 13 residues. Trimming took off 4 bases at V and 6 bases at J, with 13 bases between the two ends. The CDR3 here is CASSLGSWDGYTF. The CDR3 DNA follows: TGTGCCAGCAGCCTCGGGTCTTGGGATGGCTACACCTTC. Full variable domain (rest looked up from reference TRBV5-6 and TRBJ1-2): DAGVTQSPTHLIKTRGQQVTLRCSPKSGHDTVSWYQQALGQGPQFIFQYYEEEERQRGNFPDRFSGHQFPNYSSELNVNALLLGDSALYLCASSLGSWDGYTFGSGTRLTVV.

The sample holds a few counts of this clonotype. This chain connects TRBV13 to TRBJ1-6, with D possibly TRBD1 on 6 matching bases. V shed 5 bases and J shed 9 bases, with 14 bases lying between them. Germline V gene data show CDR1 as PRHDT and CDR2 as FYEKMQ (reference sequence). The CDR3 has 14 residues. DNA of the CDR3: TGTGCCAGCAGCGAAACAGGGAAAAGTTCACCCCTCCACTTT. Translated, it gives CASSETGKSSPLHF.

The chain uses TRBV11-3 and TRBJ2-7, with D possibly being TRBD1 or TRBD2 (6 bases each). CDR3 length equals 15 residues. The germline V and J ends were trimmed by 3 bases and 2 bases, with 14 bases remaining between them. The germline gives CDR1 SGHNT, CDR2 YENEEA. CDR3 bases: TGTGCCAGCAGCTTGGGGGGCAGGGAGCCCTACGAGCAGTACTTC. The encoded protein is CASSLGGREPYEQYF.

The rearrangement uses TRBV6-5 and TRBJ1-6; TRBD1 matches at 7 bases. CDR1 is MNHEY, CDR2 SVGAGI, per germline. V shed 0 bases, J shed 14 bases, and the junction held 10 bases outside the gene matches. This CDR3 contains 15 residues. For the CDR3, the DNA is TGTGCCAGCAGTTACTCCCAGGACACCCAGGGGGCCCTCCACTTT. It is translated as CASSYSQDTQGALHF.

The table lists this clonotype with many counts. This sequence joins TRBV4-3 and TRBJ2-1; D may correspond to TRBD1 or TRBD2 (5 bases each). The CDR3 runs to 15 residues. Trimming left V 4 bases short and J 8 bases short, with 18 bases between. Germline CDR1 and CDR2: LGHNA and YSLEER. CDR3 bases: TGCGCCAGCAGCCCGTTTACGAGGGGTGGGGATGAGCAGTTCTTC. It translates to CASSPFTRGGDEQFF.

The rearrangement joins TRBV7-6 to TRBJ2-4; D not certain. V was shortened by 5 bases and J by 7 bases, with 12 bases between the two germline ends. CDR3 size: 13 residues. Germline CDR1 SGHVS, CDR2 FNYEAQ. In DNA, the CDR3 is TGTGCCAGCAGCCGGATTCTGGGGAACATTCAGTACTTC. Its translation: CASSRILGNIQYF.

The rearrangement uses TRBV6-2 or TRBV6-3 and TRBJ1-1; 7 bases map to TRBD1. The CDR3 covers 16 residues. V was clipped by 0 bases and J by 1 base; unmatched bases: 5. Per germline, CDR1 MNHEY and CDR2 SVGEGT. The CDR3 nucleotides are TGTGCCAGCAGTTACTCTATGACAGGGACGAACACTGAAGCTTTCTTT. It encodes CASSYSMTGTNTEAFF.

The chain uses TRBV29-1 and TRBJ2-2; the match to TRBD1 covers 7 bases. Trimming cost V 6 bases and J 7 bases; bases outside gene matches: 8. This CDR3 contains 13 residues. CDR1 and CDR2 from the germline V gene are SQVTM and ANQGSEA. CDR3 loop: CSVFDREYGELFF. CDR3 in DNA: TGCAGCGTATTCGACAGGGAATACGGGGAGCTGTTTTTT.

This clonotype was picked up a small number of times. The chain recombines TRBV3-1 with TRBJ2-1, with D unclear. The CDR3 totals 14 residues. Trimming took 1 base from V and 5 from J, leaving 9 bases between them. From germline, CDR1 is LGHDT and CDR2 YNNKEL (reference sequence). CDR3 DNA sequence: TGTGCCAGCAGCCAAGGGTTTGGCGACAATGAGCAGTTCTTC. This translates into CASSQGFGDNEQFF.

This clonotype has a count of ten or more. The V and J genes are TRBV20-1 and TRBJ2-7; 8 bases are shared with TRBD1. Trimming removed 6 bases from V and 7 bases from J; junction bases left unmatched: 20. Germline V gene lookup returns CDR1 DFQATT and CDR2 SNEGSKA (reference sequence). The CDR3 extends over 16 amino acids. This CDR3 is CSATASGTGRSGEQYF. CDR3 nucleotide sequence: TGCAGTGCAACAGCCTCCGGGACAGGCCGCTCTGGGGAGCAGTACTTC.